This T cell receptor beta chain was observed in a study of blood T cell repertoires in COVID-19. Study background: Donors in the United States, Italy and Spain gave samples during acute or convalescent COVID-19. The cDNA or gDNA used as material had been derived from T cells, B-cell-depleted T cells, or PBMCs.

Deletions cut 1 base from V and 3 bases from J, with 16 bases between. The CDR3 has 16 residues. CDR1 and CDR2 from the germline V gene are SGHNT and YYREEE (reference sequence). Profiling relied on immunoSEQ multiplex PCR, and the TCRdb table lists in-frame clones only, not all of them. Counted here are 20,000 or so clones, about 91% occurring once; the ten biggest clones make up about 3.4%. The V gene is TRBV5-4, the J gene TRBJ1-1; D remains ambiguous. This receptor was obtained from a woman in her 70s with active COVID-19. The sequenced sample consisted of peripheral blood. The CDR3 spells CASSLSSRRFHTEAFF. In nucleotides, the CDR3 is TGTGCCAGCAGCTTGTCATCAAGGCGGTTTCACACTGAAGCTTTCTTT.